The present T cell receptor (beta chain) was sequenced within a study of blood T cell repertoires in COVID-19. The assay was immunoSEQ multiplex PCR, and TCRdb's table has in-frame clones only and misses some. Of around 310,000 clones in the sample, 80% to 95% were seen once. The CDR3 is made up of 14 amino acids. Between the trimmed V and J ends, which lost 0 bases and 3 bases, there was a span of 8 bases. Germline assignment: CDR1 SGHNT and CDR2 YYREEE (reference sequence). A Seattle source enrolled patients during active infection and followed them longitudinally. This receptor was taken from a woman in her 30s with COVID-19, enrolled during active disease. This chain links TRBV5-4 with TRBJ2-3, with D uncertain. The sequenced sample was peripheral blood. CDR3 sequence reads: CASSLVQATDTQYF. The CDR3 nucleotides are TGTGCCAGCAGCTTGGTGCAGGCAACAGATACGCAGTATTTT.